A few counts support the clone carrying this T cell receptor (beta chain). Its specificity is unknown. PCR employed 60 Vbeta and 13 Jbeta primers. Generated by immunoSEQ multiplex PCR, the TCRdb table keeps only in-frame clones and is missing some. The table shows 100,000 to 150,000 clones, with less than 20% occurring only once. The data originate from a study of cytomegalovirus exposure and HLA in healthy donors. Study-level points and caveats: What was likely a sequencing artifact was a cluster of highly shared sequence variants. The number of N-insertions in an Asian-associated ancestry cluster was reportedly below the approximately 700-donor mean in a later analysis.

The receptor was isolated from a woman aged 18-29 years in good health and CMV-seronegative. Sequencing was carried out using PBMCs.

CDR3 DNA sequence: TGCGCCAGCAGCCTTATAGCCGGGGAGACCCAGTACTTC. Translation: CASSLIAGETQYF. The V call is TRBV4-1, the J call TRBJ2-5; no clear D. Trimming took off 4 bases at V and 5 bases at J, with 11 bases between the two ends. The germline V gene encodes CDR1 MGHRA and CDR2 YSYEKL. The CDR3 spans 13 residues.